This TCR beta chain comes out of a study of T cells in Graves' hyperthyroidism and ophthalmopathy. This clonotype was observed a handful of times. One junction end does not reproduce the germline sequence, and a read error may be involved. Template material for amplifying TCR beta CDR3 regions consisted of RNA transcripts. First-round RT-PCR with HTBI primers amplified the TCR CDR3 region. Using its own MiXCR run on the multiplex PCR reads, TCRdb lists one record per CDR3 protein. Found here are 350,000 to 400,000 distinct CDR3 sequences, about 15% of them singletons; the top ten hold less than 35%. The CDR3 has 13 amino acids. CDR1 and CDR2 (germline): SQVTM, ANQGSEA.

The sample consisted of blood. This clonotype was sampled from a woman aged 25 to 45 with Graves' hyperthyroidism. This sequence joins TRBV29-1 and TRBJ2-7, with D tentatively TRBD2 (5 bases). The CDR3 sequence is CSVGGPSSYKQYF. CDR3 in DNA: TGCAGCGTTGGAGGGCCGAGCTCCTACAAGCAGTACTTC.